This TCR beta chain was recovered during a study of blood T cells in healthy people across ages. Whole-study results and caveats: The study could not conclusively compare naive and antigen-experienced cells, given its unsorted PBMCs.

This clonotype was observed at least ten times. Its target is not known. Germline CDR1 and CDR2: ENHRY and SYGVKD. The V gene end was trimmed by 0 bases and the J gene end by 9 bases; junction bases not matched to a gene: 8. The CDR3 loop spans 15 amino acids. It was with a sample-barcoded 5' primer and a J-beta primer mix that a second PCR of about 7 to 12 cycles was run. TCRdb fed the 5' RACE reads into MiXCR, producing one record per CDR3 protein. The repertoire has over 550,000 distinct CDR3 sequences, under 30% of them found once; the top ten carry about a sixth. Sequencing was done on a sample of blood. The rearrangement uses TRBV10-3 and TRBJ1-5, with TRBD1 identical over 7 bases. The sequence was collected from a woman aged 80 or over in good health. The CDR3 coding sequence is TGTGCCATCAGTGAGTCGCGGGCAGGGGGGGGGCCCCAGCATTTT. Amino acids: CAISESRAGGGPQHF.